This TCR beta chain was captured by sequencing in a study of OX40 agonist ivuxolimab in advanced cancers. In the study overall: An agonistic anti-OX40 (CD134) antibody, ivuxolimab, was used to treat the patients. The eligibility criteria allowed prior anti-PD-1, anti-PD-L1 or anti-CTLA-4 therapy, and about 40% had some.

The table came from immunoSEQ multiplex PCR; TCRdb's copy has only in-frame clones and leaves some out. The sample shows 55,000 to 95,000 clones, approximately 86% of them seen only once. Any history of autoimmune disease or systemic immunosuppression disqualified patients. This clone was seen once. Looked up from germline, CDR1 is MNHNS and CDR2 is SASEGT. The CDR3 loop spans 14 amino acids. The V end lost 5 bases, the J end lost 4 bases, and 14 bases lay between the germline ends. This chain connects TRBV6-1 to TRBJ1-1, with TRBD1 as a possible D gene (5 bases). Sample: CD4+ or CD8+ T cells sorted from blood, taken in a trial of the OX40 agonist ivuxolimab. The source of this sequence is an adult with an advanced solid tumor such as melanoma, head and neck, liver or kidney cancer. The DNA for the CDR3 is TGTGCCAGCAGTTCCCCGGGCAGGGCCACTGAAGCTTTCTTT. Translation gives CASSSPGRATEAFF.